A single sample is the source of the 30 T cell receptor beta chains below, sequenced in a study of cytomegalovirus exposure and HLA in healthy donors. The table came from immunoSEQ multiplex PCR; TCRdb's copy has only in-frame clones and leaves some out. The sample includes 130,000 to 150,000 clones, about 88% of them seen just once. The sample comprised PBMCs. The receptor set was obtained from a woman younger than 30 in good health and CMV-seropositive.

In nucleotides, the CDR3 is TGCGCCAGCAGCCCCGAGGGGGCGAACACTGAAGCTTTCTTT. Translating gives CASSPEGANTEAFF. This chain connects TRBV5-1 to TRBJ1-1, with 7 bases fitting TRBD1. The CDR3 sequence is 14 residues long. Germline CDR1 reads SGHRS; CDR2 reads YFSETQ. Germline trimming cut 4 bases from V and 1 base from J; bases unmatched to any gene: 4.

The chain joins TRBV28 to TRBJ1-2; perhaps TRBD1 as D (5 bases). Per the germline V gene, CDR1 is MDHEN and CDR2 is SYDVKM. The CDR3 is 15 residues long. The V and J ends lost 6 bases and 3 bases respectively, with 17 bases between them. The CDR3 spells CASSTSRASDYGYTF. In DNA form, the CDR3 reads TGTGCCAGCAGCACCTCCAGGGCAAGTGACTATGGCTACACCTTC.

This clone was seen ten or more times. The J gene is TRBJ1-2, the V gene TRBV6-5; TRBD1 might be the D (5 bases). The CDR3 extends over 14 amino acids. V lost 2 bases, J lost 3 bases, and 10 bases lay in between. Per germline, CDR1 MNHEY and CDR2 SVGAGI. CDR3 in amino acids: CASSYGGADYGYTF. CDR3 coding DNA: TGTGCCAGCAGTTACGGTGGGGCGGACTATGGCTACACCTTC.

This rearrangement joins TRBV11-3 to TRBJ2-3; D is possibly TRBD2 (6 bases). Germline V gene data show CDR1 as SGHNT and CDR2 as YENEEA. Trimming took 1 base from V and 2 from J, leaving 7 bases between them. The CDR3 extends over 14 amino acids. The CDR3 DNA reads TGTGCCAGCAGCTTAGGCGGGATCACAGATACGCAGTATTTT. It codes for CASSLGGITDTQYF. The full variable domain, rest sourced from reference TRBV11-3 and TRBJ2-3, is EAGVVQSPRYKIIEKKQPVAFWCNPISGHNTLYWYLQNLGQGPELLIRYENEEAVDDSQLPKDRFSAERLKGVDSTLKIQPAELGDSAVYLCASSLGGITDTQYFGPGTRLTVL.

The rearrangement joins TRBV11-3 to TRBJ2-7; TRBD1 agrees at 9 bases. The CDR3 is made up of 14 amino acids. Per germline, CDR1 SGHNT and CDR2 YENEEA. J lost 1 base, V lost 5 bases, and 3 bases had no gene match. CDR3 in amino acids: CASSQGQGSYEQYF. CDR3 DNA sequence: TGTGCCAGCAGCCAGGGACAGGGTTCCTACGAGCAGTACTTC.

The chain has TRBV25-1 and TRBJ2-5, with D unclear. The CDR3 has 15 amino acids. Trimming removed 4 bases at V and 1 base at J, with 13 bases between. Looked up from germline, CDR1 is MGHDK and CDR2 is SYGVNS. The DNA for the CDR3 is TGTGCCAGCAGTGCTTTCCGCGGAGCCCAAGAGACCCAGTACTTC. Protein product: CASSAFRGAQETQYF.

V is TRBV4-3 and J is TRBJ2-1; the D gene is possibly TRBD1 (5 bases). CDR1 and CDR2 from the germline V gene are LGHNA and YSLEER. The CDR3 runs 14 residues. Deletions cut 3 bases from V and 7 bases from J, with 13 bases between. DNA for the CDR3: TGCGCCAGCAGCCATAGCAGGGCTCAAAATGAGCAGTTCTTC. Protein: CASSHSRAQNEQFF.

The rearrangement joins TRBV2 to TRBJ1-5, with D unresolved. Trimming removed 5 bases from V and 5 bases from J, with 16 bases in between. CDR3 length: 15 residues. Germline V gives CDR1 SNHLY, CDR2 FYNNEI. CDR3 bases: TGTGCCAGCAGTTCGTTTTCTGGGCCGTATCAGCCCCAGCATTTT. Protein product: CASSSFSGPYQPQHF.

CDR3 amino acids: CASSIAPQGAFTDTQYF. CDR3 DNA: TGTGCCAGTAGTATAGCCCCGCAGGGGGCGTTCACAGATACGCAGTATTTT. The rearrangement links TRBV19 to TRBJ2-3, with TRBD1 matching over 8 bases. J was trimmed by 2 bases and V by 1 base; bases with no gene match: 8. The CDR3 consists of 17 residues. Germline CDR1 reads LNHDA; CDR2 reads SQIVND (reference sequence).

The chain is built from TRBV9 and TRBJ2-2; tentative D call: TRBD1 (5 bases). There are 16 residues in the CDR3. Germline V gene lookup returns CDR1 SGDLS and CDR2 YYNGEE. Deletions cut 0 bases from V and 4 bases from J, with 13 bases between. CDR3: CASSVGADSRTGELFF. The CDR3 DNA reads TGTGCCAGCAGCGTAGGGGCTGACAGTCGCACCGGGGAGCTGTTTTTT.

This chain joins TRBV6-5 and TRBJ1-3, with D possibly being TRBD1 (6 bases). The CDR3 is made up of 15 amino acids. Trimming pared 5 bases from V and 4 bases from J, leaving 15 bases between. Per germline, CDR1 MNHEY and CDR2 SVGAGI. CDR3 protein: CASSASGVAGNTIYF. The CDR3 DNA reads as TGTGCCAGCAGTGCATCAGGGGTAGCCGGAAACACCATATATTTT.

The CDR3 here is CASMRTERTYGYTF. The CDR3 coding sequence is TGTGCCAGCATGCGGACGGAAAGGACTTATGGCTACACCTTC. J is TRBJ1-2 and V is TRBV6-5; unclear D gene. The V gene lost 7 bases and the J gene lost 5 bases, with 17 bases spanning the gap. The CDR3 has 14 residues. The V gene's germline CDR1 is MNHEY and CDR2 SVGAGI.

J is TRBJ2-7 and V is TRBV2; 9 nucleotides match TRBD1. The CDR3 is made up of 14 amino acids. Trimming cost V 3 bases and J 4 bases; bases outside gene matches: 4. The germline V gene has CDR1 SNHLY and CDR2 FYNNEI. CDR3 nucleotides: TGTGCCAGCAGTGAGGGGACAGGGTCTTACGAGCAGTACTTC. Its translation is CASSEGTGSYEQYF.

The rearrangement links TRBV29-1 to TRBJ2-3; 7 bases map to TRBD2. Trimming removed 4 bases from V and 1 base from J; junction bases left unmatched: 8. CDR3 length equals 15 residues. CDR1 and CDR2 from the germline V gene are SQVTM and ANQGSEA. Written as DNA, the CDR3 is TGCAGCGTTGTTAGCGGGTCGGATCGCACAGATACGCAGTATTTT. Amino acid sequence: CSVVSGSDRTDTQYF.

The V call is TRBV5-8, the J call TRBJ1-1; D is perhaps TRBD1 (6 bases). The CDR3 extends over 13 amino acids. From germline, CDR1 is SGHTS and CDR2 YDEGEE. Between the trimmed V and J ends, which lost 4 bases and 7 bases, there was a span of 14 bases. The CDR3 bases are TGTGCCAGCAGCACCGAGACAGGCCGTGAAGCTTTCTTT. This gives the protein CASSTETGREAFF.

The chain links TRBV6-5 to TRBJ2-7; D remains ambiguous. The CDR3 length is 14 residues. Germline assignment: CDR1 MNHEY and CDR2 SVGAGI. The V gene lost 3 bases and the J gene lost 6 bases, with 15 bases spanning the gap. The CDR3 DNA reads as TGTGCCAGCAGTTATACAGCCGTCCTTAGCGAGCAGTACTTC. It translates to CASSYTAVLSEQYF.

CDR3 in amino acids: CASSEGLAQRGADTQYF. The CDR3 DNA is TGTGCCAGCAGTGAGGGACTAGCGCAAAGGGGGGCAGATACGCAGTATTTT. V gene TRBV6-1 combines with J gene TRBJ2-3; TRBD2 matches at 10 bases. V lost 3 bases to trimming and J lost 4 bases; unmatched junction nucleotides: 10. The CDR3 runs to 17 residues. Germline CDR1 MNHNS, CDR2 SASEGT.

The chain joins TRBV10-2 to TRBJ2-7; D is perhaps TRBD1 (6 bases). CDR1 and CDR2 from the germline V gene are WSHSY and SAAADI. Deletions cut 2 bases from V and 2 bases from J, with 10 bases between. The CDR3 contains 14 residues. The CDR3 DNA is TGCGCCAGCAGTGAGGGGTGGGGGCCCTACGAGCAGTACTTC. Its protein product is CASSEGWGPYEQYF.

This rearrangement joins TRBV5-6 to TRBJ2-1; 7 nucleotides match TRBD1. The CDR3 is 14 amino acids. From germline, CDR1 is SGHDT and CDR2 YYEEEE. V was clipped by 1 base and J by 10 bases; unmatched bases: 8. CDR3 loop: CASSLITGVREQFF. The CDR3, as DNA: TGTGCCAGCAGCTTGATAACAGGGGTACGCGAGCAGTTCTTC.

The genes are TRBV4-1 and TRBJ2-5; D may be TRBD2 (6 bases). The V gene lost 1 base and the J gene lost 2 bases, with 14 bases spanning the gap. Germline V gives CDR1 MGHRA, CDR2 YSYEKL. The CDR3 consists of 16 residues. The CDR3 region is CASSQGWGGPQETQYF. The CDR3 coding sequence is TGCGCCAGCAGCCAAGGGTGGGGAGGCCCACAAGAGACCCAGTACTTC.

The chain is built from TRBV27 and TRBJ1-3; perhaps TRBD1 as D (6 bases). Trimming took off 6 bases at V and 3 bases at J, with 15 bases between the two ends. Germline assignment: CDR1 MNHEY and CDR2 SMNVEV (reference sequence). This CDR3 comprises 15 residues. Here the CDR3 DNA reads TGTGCCAGCAGGCTCGCAGGGGCGGGTGGAAACACCATATATTTT. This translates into CASRLAGAGGNTIYF.

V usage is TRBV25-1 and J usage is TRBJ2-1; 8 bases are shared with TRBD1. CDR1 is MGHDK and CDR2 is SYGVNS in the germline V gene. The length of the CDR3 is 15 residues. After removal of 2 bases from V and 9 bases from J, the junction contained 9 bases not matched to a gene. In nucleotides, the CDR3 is TGTGCCAGCAGTGAACCAGGGGGCCCTAGGAGTGAGCAGTTCTTC. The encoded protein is CASSEPGGPRSEQFF.

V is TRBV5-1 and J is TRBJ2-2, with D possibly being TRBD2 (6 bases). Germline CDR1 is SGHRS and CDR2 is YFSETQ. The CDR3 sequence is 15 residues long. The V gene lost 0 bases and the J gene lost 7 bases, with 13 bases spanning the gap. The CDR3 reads CASSLASGGSGELFF. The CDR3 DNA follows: TGCGCCAGCAGCTTGGCCAGCGGAGGGAGCGGGGAGCTGTTTTTT.

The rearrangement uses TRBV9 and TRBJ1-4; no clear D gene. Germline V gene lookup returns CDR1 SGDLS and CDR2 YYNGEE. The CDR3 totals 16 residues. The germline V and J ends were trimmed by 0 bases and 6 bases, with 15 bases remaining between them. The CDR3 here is CASSVDVGRKDEKLFF. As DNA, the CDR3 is TGTGCCAGCAGCGTAGACGTTGGCAGGAAGGATGAAAAACTGTTTTTT.

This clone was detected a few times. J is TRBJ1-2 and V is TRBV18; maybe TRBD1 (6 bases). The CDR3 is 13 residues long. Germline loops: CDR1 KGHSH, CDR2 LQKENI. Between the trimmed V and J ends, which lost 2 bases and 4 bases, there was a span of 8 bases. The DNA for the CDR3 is TGTGCCAGCTCACCAGGCAGGGGCTATGGCTACACCTTC. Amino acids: CASSPGRGYGYTF.

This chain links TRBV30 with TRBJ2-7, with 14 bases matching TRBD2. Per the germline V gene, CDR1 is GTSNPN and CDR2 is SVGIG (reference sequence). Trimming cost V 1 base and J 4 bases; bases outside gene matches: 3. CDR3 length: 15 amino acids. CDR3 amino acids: CAWSAGTSGSYEQYF. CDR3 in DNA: TGTGCCTGGAGTGCCGGGACTAGCGGGAGTTACGAGCAGTACTTC.

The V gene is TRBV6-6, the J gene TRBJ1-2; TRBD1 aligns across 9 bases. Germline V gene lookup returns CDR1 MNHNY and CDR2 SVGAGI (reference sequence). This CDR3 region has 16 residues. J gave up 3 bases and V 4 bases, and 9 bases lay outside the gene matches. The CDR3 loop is CASSFVGQGRDYGYTF. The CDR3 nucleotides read TGTGCCAGCAGTTTCGTCGGACAGGGGAGGGACTATGGCTACACCTTC.

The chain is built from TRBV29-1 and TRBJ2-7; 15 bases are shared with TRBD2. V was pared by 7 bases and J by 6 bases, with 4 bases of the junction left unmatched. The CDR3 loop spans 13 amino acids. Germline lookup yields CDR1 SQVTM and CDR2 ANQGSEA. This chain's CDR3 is CSAGTSGRSEQYF. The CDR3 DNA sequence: TGCAGCGCCGGGACTAGCGGGAGGAGCGAGCAGTACTTC.

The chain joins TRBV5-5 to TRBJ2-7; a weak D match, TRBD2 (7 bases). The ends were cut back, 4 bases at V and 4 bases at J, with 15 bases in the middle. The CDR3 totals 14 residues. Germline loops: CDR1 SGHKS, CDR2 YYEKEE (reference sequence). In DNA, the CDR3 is TGTGCCAGCAGCATAGGACTAGGGGGTTACGAGCAGTACTTC. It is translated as CASSIGLGGYEQYF.

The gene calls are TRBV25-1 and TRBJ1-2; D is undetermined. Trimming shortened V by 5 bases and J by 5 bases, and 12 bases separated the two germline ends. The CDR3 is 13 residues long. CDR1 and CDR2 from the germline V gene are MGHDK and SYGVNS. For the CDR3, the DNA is TGTGCCAGCAGTCTTCAGGCGAATTATGGCTACACCTTC. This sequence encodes CASSLQANYGYTF.